The T cell receptor beta chain under discussion was sequenced for a study of T cell responses to AZD1222 COVID-19 vaccine. The study, taken as a whole, reports: At baseline, just five to seven AZD1222 recipients tested seropositive. Donors in the cohort were predominantly white British and more often female, and clonal diversity was possibly underestimated.

Here immunoSEQ multiplex PCR was the method, and the copy in TCRdb shows in-frame clones only, minus some. Of approximately 120,000 clones in the sample, about 89% were seen once. The V segment lost 4 bases and the J segment 4 bases; nucleotides outside the gene matches: 6. Germline V gene sequence: CDR1 ENHRY, CDR2 SYGVKD. The CDR3 is 15 residues long. Regarding this clone: Its specificity is not known.

The receptor comes from an adult in good health. The V call is TRBV10-3, the J call TRBJ2-5, with 10 positions matching TRBD2. Sequenced material: peripheral blood, taken on day 0 of AZD1222 vaccination. The CDR3 region is CAISVGSGGRETQYF. CDR3 coding DNA: TGTGCCATCAGTGTTGGTAGCGGGGGGCGAGAGACCCAGTACTTC.